This T cell receptor (beta chain) was captured by sequencing in a study of a mutant IDH1 vaccine in newly diagnosed glioma. Study-level information: Of treated patients, approximately 60% were men and about 38% women, averaging roughly 42 years. Most patients had radiochemotherapy with temozolomide before enrollment; others had one alone.

On this clone itself: What it binds is not known.

Time point given: baseline, week 1 (first vaccination visit). The treatment: pre-vaccination baseline after standard-of-care therapy. The astrocytomas were IDH1-mutant, ATRX-negative, and WHO grade 3 or 4. Sequenced by immunoSEQ multiplex PCR; TCRdb stores in-frame clones only, minus some. This table holds tens of thousands of clones, roughly nine tenths found once. The study's findings and limits: Shifts in the top peripheral T cell clonotypes seemed unrelated to pseudoprogression.

The sequence was obtained from a man aged 30 to 45 with glioma. The source material was PBMCs, sampled from a glioma patient treated with radiotherapy, temozolomide or both.

Written as DNA, the CDR3 is TGCGCCAGCAGCTTACAGGCGACTAGCGTCGCCGGGGAGCTGTTTTTT. This translates into CASSLQATSVAGELFF. The chain has TRBV5-1 and TRBJ2-2, with TRBD2 matching 8 bases. Per germline, CDR1 SGHRS and CDR2 YFSETQ. The CDR3 extends over 16 amino acids. V trimming: 2 bases; J trimming: 6 bases; junction bases outside the gene matches: 9.